Shown below are 32 T cell receptor beta chains from a single sample sequenced in a study of T cell responses to AZD1222 COVID-19 vaccine. Profiling relied on immunoSEQ multiplex PCR, and the TCRdb table lists in-frame clones only, not all of them. This table has approximately 140,000 clones, approximately 94% appearing once. Here the sequenced sample was peripheral blood, taken on day 0 of AZD1222 vaccination. All receptors derive from an adult in good health.

The J gene is TRBJ2-3, the V gene TRBV5-4, with 9 bases lining up with TRBD2. CDR3 length equals 16 residues. Germline V gene sequence: CDR1 SGHNT, CDR2 YYREEE (reference sequence). The V gene end was trimmed by 2 bases and the J gene end by 6 bases; junction bases not matched to a gene: 10. The CDR3 here is CASSFVAGLATDTQYF. The CDR3 DNA follows: TGTGCCAGCAGCTTTGTGGCGGGACTAGCAACTGATACGCAGTATTTT.

This clone was recorded once. The CDR3 DNA reads as TGTGCCAGCAGTGACGAGGGGGCCGGGGAGACCCAGTACTTC. It yields the protein CASSDEGAGETQYF. The rearrangement uses TRBV6-1 and TRBJ2-5, with 7 bases matching TRBD1. Trimming removed 3 bases from V and 5 bases from J; junction bases left unmatched: 6. Germline-derived CDR1 and CDR2 are MNHNS and SASEGT. CDR3 length: 14 residues.

This clone appeared once. This sequence joins TRBV5-4 and TRBJ1-2; no clear D gene. The CDR3 is 13 amino acids. Deletions cut 1 base from V and 8 bases from J, with 12 bases between. From germline, CDR1 is SGHNT and CDR2 YYREEE (reference sequence). CDR3 sequence: CASSLYGVGGYTF. The CDR3 DNA reads TGTGCCAGCAGCTTGTATGGGGTGGGCGGCTACACCTTC.

A few counts support this clone. CDR3 region: CASSGLAEEGRYEQYV. DNA for the CDR3: TGTGCCAGCAGCGGACTAGCGGAAGAAGGGCGCTACGAGCAGTACGTC. The rearrangement uses TRBV5-4 and TRBJ2-7, with 10 positions matching TRBD2. The J segment lost 3 bases and the V segment lost 4 bases, leaving 10 bases of the junction unmatched. The CDR3 covers 16 residues. CDR1 and CDR2 (germline): SGHNT, YYREEE (reference sequence).

This clone was picked up one time. This chain joins TRBV18 and TRBJ2-2; perhaps TRBD1 as D (5 bases). CDR1 and CDR2 from the germline V gene are KGHSH and LQKENI. Trimming left V 3 bases short and J 3 bases short, with 17 bases between. The CDR3 is 17 amino acids. The CDR3 nucleotides read TGTGCCAGCTCACCGGCGGCCAGGGTGTTGGACACCGGGGAGCTGTTTTTT. Amino acids: CASSPAARVLDTGELFF.

This chain connects TRBV7-2 to TRBJ2-1, with unresolved D. The germline gives CDR1 SGHTA, CDR2 FQGNSA. The V end lost 2 bases, the J end lost 0 bases, and 2 bases lay between the germline ends. This CDR3 has 13 residues. The DNA of the CDR3 is TGTGCCAGCAGCTTAAGCTCCTACAATGAGCAGTTCTTC. Residues: CASSLSSYNEQFF.

The gene calls are TRBV7-9 and TRBJ1-6; D uncertain. CDR3 size: 15 residues. The V end lost 5 bases, the J end lost 4 bases, and 12 bases lay between the germline ends. Germline V lookup: CDR1 SEHNR, CDR2 FQNEAQ (reference sequence). CDR3: CASSPGRFYNSPLHF. The CDR3 DNA reads TGTGCCAGCAGCCCCGGACGGTTTTATAATTCACCCCTCCACTTT.

This chain connects TRBV18 to TRBJ1-6; the D gene is possibly TRBD1 (6 bases). Germline V gene sequence: CDR1 KGHSH, CDR2 LQKENI. The CDR3 sequence is 16 residues long. Trimming took 0 bases from V and 8 from J, leaving 14 bases between them. CDR3 sequence: CASSPPGWGLDSPLHF. The CDR3 region has the DNA TGTGCCAGCTCACCACCGGGTTGGGGGCTGGATTCACCCCTCCACTTT.

The chain links TRBV6-5 to TRBJ2-1, with D unresolved. Germline V gene lookup returns CDR1 MNHEY and CDR2 SVGAGI. Trimming shortened V by 0 bases and J by 8 bases, and 14 bases separated the two germline ends. The CDR3 sequence is 15 residues long. The DNA of the CDR3 is TGTGCCAGCAGTTACTCTGTCTCACCTACCCATGAGCAGTTCTTC. Translating it yields CASSYSVSPTHEQFF.

V gene TRBV5-3 combines with J gene TRBJ1-1, with D possibly being TRBD1 (5 bases). TRBV5-3 counts as an open reading frame of uncertain function. V was shortened by 6 bases and J by 10 bases, with 19 bases between the two germline ends. The length of the CDR3 is 13 residues. DNA for the CDR3: TGTGCCAGAACCCTGGGACCGCCGTGGGGAGCTTTCTTT. It codes for CARTLGPPWGAFF.

This sequence joins TRBV2 and TRBJ2-1; D is possibly TRBD2 (5 bases). Per germline, CDR1 SNHLY and CDR2 FYNNEI. The CDR3 extends over 14 amino acids. Trimming stripped 5 bases from V and 3 bases from J, with 11 bases between. The CDR3 region is CASSTGEGYNEQFF. CDR3 DNA sequence: TGTGCCAGCAGTACCGGGGAAGGCTACAATGAGCAGTTCTTC.

In DNA form, the CDR3 reads TGTGCCAGCAGTGAAGGGGGAAACACCGGGGAGCTGTTTTTT. Amino acids: CASSEGGNTGELFF. The genes are TRBV6-1 and TRBJ2-2; D ambiguous. The germline gives CDR1 MNHNS, CDR2 SASEGT. The CDR3 has 14 residues. Trimming took 1 base from V and 2 from J, leaving 5 bases between them.

This sequence joins TRBV7-2 and TRBJ2-7; tentatively, D is TRBD1 (5 bases). Germline lookup yields CDR1 SGHTA and CDR2 FQGNSA. This CDR3 spans 15 amino acids. Trimming removed 1 base at V and 4 bases at J, with 14 bases between. The chain's CDR3 is CASSLGQGGDYEQYV. CDR3 in DNA: TGTGCCAGCAGCTTAGGTCAGGGTGGGGATTACGAGCAGTACGTC.

The chain uses TRBV4-1 and TRBJ1-2; perhaps TRBD1 as D (5 bases). CDR3 length: 15 residues. Trimming pared 2 bases from V and 4 bases from J, leaving 14 bases between. Per germline, CDR1 MGHRA and CDR2 YSYEKL. The CDR3 loop reads CASSQLTLGTYGYTF. The CDR3 coding sequence is TGCGCCAGCAGCCAACTAACTCTGGGGACCTATGGCTACACCTTC.

The J gene is TRBJ2-1, the V gene TRBV6-6; D not resolved. This CDR3 has 11 amino acids. Germline V CDR1 and CDR2: MNHNY, SVGAGI (reference sequence). Deletions cut 7 bases from V and 6 bases from J, with 7 bases between. CDR3 loop: CASTQLNEQFF. Here the CDR3 DNA reads TGTGCCAGCACCCAGCTCAATGAGCAGTTCTTC.

This clone was recorded once. The chain joins TRBV7-8 to TRBJ1-5; D might be TRBD1 (5 bases). The germline gives CDR1 SGHVS, CDR2 FQNEAQ. The germline V and J ends were trimmed by 4 bases and 0 bases, with 13 bases remaining between them. This CDR3 is 16 amino acids long. The CDR3 loop reads CASSSRRGVSNQPQHF. The CDR3 bases are TGTGCCAGCAGCTCCAGAAGAGGGGTTAGCAATCAGCCCCAGCATTTT.

The chain couples TRBV9 to TRBJ2-3; tentative D call: TRBD2 (6 bases). Germline V gene sequence: CDR1 SGDLS, CDR2 YYNGEE. The CDR3 is 16 residues long. Trimming removed 4 bases from V and 4 bases from J, with 19 bases in between. The CDR3 loop is CASSSEWGDGADTQYF. CDR3 in DNA: TGTGCCAGCAGCTCCGAGTGGGGGGATGGAGCAGATACGCAGTATTTT.

V and J are TRBV6-4 and TRBJ1-4, with TRBD1 as a possible D gene (6 bases). The CDR3 is 15 amino acids. Trimming cost V 0 bases and J 8 bases, with 13 bases left between them. Germline V gives CDR1 MRHNA, CDR2 SNTAGT. DNA for the CDR3: TGTGCCAGCAGTGACTCGGTACAGGGATACGAAAAACTGTTTTTT. Its translation is CASSDSVQGYEKLFF.

This rearrangement joins TRBV6-5 to TRBJ1-2; maybe TRBD1 (5 bases). Germline V gene data show CDR1 as MNHEY and CDR2 as SVGAGI. The V gene lost 6 bases and the J gene lost 8 bases, with 16 bases spanning the gap. The CDR3 spans 13 residues. The CDR3 DNA sequence: TGTGCCAGCAGACCAAGGACACAAGAAGGCTACACCTTC. Amino acid sequence: CASRPRTQEGYTF.

The rearrangement uses TRBV7-2 and TRBJ1-5; D is uncertain. The CDR3 length is 13 residues. V lost 4 bases and J lost 6, with 10 bases in between. Germline loops: CDR1 SGHTA, CDR2 FQGNSA. In DNA form, the CDR3 reads TGTGCCAGCAGCTCGTATGAAGGTCAGCCCCAGCATTTT. It yields the protein CASSSYEGQPQHF.

This clone appeared a single time. The chain is built from TRBV6-5 and TRBJ1-2; TRBD1 might be the D (5 bases). The germline V gene has CDR1 MNHEY and CDR2 SVGAGI. The CDR3 extends over 16 amino acids. V was shortened by 0 bases and J by 7 bases, with 18 bases between the two germline ends. The CDR3 protein is CASSYSTPQGVAGYTF. The CDR3 region has the DNA TGTGCCAGCAGTTACTCGACACCTCAGGGAGTCGCTGGCTACACCTTC.

The J gene is TRBJ2-2, the V gene TRBV6-5; TRBD1 might be the D (6 bases). Trimming removed 6 bases at V and 7 bases at J, with 12 bases between. Per germline, CDR1 MNHEY and CDR2 SVGAGI. This CDR3 has 13 residues. The DNA of the CDR3 is TGTGCCAGCAGACCACAGGGAGACGGGGAGCTGTTTTTT. Amino acid sequence: CASRPQGDGELFF.

This clone was picked up one time. V gene TRBV2 combines with J gene TRBJ2-1; D is perhaps TRBD2 (5 bases). The CDR3 covers 12 residues. Germline CDR1 is SNHLY and CDR2 is FYNNEI. With 6 bases removed from V and 8 bases from J, the gap between germline ends came to 11 bases. CDR3 coding DNA: TGTGCCAGCAGGCCTAGCTGGTATGAGCAGTTCTTC. Translated, it gives CASRPSWYEQFF.

The chain links TRBV7-9 to TRBJ1-3; no reliable D call. Germline V gene sequence: CDR1 SEHNR, CDR2 FQNEAQ (reference sequence). Trimming cost V 5 bases and J 2 bases, with 7 bases left between them. The CDR3 length is 13 residues. CDR3 sequence: CASSDPPGNTIYF. The CDR3, as DNA: TGTGCCAGCAGCGACCCGCCTGGAAACACCATATATTTT.

The chain couples TRBV7-9 to TRBJ1-5; D is unresolved. CDR1 is SEHNR and CDR2 is FQNEAQ in the germline V gene (reference sequence). V lost 10 bases, J lost 4 bases, and 11 bases lay in between. The CDR3 has 12 residues. The CDR3 sequence is CATGFYNQPQHF. The CDR3 region has the DNA TGTGCCACCGGTTTTTATAATCAGCCCCAGCATTTT.

This chain joins TRBV11-1 and TRBJ2-3; a weak D match, TRBD1 (6 bases). Germline V gene lookup returns CDR1 SGHAT and CDR2 FQDESV (reference sequence). CDR3 length equals 15 residues. The ends were cut back, 4 bases at V and 2 bases at J, with 13 bases in the middle. The CDR3 reads CASSSLLGATDTQYF. In DNA, the CDR3 is TGTGCCAGCAGCTCCCTATTGGGGGCCACAGATACGCAGTATTTT. Full variable domain (missing parts from reference TRBV11-1 and TRBJ2-3): EAEVAQSPRYKITEKSQAVAFWCDPISGHATLYWYRQILGQGPELLVQFQDESVVDDSQLPKDRFSAERLKGVDSTLKIQPAELGDSAMYLCASSSLLGATDTQYFGPGTRLTVL.

V is TRBV4-1 and J is TRBJ1-2; tentative D call: TRBD1 (5 bases). The V end lost 0 bases, the J end lost 2 bases, and 13 bases lay between the germline ends. Germline V CDR1 and CDR2: MGHRA, YSYEKL. CDR3 length: 16 amino acids. The CDR3 DNA sequence: TGCGCCAGCAGCCAAGAGGGCAGGGCAGGAAACTATGGCTACACCTTC. Translating it yields CASSQEGRAGNYGYTF.

The J gene is TRBJ1-1, the V gene TRBV7-9, with D uncertain. The V gene lost 6 bases and the J gene lost 0 bases, with 8 bases spanning the gap. The CDR3 is 13 residues long. Germline V gene sequence: CDR1 SEHNR, CDR2 FQNEAQ (reference sequence). CDR3 coding DNA: TGTGCCAGCAGTAAACAGATGAACACTGAAGCTTTCTTT. Protein sequence: CASSKQMNTEAFF.

V gene TRBV7-6 combines with J gene TRBJ1-2; D uncertain. This CDR3 is 15 amino acids long. CDR1 is SGHVS, CDR2 FNYEAQ, per germline. The V gene lost 5 bases and the J gene lost 0 bases, with 13 bases spanning the gap. Here the CDR3 reads CASSPSAGPNYGYTF. CDR3 coding DNA: TGTGCCAGCAGCCCCTCGGCAGGCCCTAACTATGGCTACACCTTC.

The chain recombines TRBV5-5 with TRBJ2-7, with D unclear. Germline CDR1 reads SGHKS; CDR2 reads YYEKEE (reference sequence). V was clipped by 0 bases and J by 0 bases, with 7 bases between them. The CDR3 length is 14 residues. The CDR3 DNA sequence: TGTGCCAGCAGCTTGGTCGAGGTCTCCTACGAGCAGTACGTC. Translation: CASSLVEVSYEQYV.

The chain carries TRBV5-1 and TRBJ2-1; 11 bases are a match to TRBD2. Trimming cost V 0 bases and J 0 bases; bases outside gene matches: 2. Per germline, CDR1 SGHRS and CDR2 YFSETQ. The length of the CDR3 is 17 residues. DNA for the CDR3: TGCGCCAGCAGCTTGGGACTAGCGGGGAGCTCCTACAATGAGCAGTTCTTC. Amino acids: CASSLGLAGSSYNEQFF.

The chain is built from TRBV9 and TRBJ2-1, with 9 bases matching TRBD2. The CDR3 runs to 16 residues. The V and J ends lost 0 bases and 5 bases, in that order; junction bases with no gene match: 6. CDR1 SGDLS and CDR2 YYNGEE come from the germline V gene. CDR3 bases: TGTGCCAGCAGCGTAGCTAGCGGGGCACTAAACAATGAGCAGTTCTTC. It yields the protein CASSVASGALNNEQFF.